Below, 6 T cell receptor beta chains from the same sample are listed, as sequenced in a study of control samples from healthy donors and cancer patients. Produced via immunoSEQ multiplex PCR; TCRdb's table is partial and in-frame only. The table includes around 250,000 clones, about 80% detected once. The sequenced material came from PBMCs. The receptors were sampled from a woman aged 55-75 years with lung cancer.

The chain uses TRBV21-1 and TRBJ2-5. TRBV21-1 is deemed a pseudogene. This CDR3 spans 12 amino acids. In DNA form, the CDR3 reads TGTGCGGGGGTCGAGAACCAAGAGACCCAGTACTTC. Protein sequence: CAGVENQETQYF.

The chain employs TRBV5-1 and TRBJ1-3; 8 nucleotides line up with TRBD1. The V segment lost 0 bases and the J segment 2 bases; nucleotides outside the gene matches: 1. CDR1 is SGHRS and CDR2 is YFSETQ in the germline V gene. The CDR3 loop spans 15 amino acids. This chain's CDR3 is CASSLETGAGNTIYF. In nucleotides, the CDR3 is TGCGCCAGCAGCTTGGAGACAGGGGCTGGAAACACCATATATTTT.

This clone was recorded once. The rearrangement links TRBV7-8 to TRBJ1-3, with unresolved D. V lost 5 bases to trimming and J lost 7 bases, with 12 bases between them. CDR1 and CDR2 (germline): SGHVS, FQNEAQ. This CDR3 comprises 13 residues. The CDR3 loop is CASSPRTGNTIYF. The CDR3 DNA reads as TGTGCCAGCAGCCCCCGGACCGGGAACACCATATATTTT.

The rearrangement links TRBV30 to TRBJ2-7; 10 positions match TRBD1. V was pared by 5 bases and J by 2 bases, with 6 bases of the junction left unmatched. There are 14 residues in the CDR3. In germline, CDR1 is GTSNPN, CDR2 SVGIG (reference sequence). CDR3 region: CAWGGTGVAYEQYF. The CDR3 nucleotides read TGTGCCTGGGGGGGGACAGGGGTAGCCTACGAGCAGTACTTC.

The V and J genes are TRBV7-6 and TRBJ2-7, with D possibly being TRBD2 (6 bases). Germline CDR1 reads SGHVS; CDR2 reads FNYEAQ. Trimming shortened V by 1 base and J by 2 bases, and 9 bases separated the two germline ends. The CDR3 covers 14 residues. In nucleotides, the CDR3 is TGTGCCAGCAGCTTAGGCGGGGTTCCCTACGAGCAGTACTTC. Translated: CASSLGGVPYEQYF.

This clone was found many times. This chain uses TRBV21-1 with TRBJ1-2; the tabulated D call, TRBD1, remains unverified against the DNA. TRBV21-1 is marked as a pseudogene. This CDR3 comprises 13 residues. The CDR3 DNA is TGTGCCAGCAGAGGCAGGGGGCAGGATGGCTACACCTTC. As protein: CASRGRGQDGYTF.